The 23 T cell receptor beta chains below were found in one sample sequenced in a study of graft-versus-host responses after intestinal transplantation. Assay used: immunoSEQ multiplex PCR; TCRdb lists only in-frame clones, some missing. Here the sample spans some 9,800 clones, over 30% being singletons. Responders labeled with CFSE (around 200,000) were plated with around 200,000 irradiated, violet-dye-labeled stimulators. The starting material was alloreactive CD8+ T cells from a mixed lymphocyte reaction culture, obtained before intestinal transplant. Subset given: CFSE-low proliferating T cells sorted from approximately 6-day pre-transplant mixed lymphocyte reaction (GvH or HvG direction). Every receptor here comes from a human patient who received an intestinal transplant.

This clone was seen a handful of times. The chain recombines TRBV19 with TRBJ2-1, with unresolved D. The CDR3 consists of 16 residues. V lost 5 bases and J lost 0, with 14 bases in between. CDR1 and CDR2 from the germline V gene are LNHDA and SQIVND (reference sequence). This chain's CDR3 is CASSPLALSSYNEQFF. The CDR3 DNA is TGTGCCAGTAGTCCCCTGGCACTAAGCTCCTACAATGAGCAGTTCTTC.

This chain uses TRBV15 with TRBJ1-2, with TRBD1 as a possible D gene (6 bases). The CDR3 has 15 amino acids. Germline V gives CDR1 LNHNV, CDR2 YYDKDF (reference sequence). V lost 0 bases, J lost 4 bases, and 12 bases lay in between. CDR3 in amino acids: CATSRDRTGIYGYTF. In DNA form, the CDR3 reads TGTGCCACCAGCAGAGATAGAACAGGGATCTATGGCTACACCTTC.

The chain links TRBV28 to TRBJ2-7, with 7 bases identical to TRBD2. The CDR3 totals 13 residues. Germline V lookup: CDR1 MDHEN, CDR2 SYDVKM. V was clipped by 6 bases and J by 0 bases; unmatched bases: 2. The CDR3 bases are TGTGCCAGCAGGCCTAGCGGCTCCTACGAGCAGTACTTC. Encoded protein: CASRPSGSYEQYF.

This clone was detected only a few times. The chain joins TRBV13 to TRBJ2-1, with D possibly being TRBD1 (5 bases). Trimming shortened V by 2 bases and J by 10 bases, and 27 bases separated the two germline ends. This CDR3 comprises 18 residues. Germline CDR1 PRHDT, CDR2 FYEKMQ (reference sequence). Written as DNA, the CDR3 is TGTGCCAGCAGCTTAAGGGCCCCGATACCCCACGCCCACAGGGAGCAGTTCTTC. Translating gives CASSLRAPIPHAHREQFF.

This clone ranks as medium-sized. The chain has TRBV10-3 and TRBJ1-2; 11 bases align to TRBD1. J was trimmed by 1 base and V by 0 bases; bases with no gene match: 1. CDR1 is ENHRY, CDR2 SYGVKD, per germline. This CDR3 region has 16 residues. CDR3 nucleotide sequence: TGTGCCATCAGTGAGTCGGGACAGGGGGATAACTATGGCTACACCTTC. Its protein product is CAISESGQGDNYGYTF.

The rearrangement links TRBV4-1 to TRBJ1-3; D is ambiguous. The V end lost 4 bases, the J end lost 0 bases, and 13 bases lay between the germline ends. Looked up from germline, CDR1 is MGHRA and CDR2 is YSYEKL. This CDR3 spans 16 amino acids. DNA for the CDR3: TGCGCCAGCAGCCGTTACCCGACAAGCTCTGGAAACACCATATATTTT. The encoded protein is CASSRYPTSSGNTIYF.

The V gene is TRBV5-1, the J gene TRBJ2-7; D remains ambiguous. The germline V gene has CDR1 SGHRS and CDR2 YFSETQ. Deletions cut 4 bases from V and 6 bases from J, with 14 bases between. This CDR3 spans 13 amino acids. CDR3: CASSHPSSGEQYF. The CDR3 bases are TGCGCCAGCAGCCACCCCTCGTCGGGCGAGCAGTACTTC.

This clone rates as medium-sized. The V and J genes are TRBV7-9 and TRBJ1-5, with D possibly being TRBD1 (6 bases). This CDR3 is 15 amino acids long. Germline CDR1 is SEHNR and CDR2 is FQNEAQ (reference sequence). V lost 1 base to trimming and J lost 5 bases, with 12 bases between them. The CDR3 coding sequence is TGTGCCAGCAGCTTAGGGACAGAGGGGTATCAGCCCCAGCATTTT. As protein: CASSLGTEGYQPQHF. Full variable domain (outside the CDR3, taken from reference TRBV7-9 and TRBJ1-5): DTGVSQNPRHKITKRGQNVTFRCDPISEHNRLYWYRQTLGQGPEFLTYFQNEAQLEKSRLLSDRFSAERPKGSFSTLEIQRTEQGDSAMYLCASSLGTEGYQPQHFGDGTRLSIL.

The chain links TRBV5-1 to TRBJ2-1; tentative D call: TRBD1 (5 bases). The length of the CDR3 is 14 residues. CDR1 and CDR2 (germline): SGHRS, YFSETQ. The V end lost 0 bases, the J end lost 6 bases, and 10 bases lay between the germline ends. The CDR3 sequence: CASSLGRAGNEQFF. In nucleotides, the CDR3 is TGCGCCAGCAGCTTGGGCAGGGCCGGCAATGAGCAGTTCTTC.

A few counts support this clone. The DNA for the CDR3 is TGCGCCAGCAGCTTGGGCGGGGAGCAGTTCTTC. This gives the protein CASSLGGEQFF. The rearrangement joins TRBV5-1 to TRBJ2-1, with TRBD2 as a possible D gene (5 bases). The CDR3 loop spans 11 amino acids. Trimming pared 0 bases from V and 10 bases from J, leaving 5 bases between. The germline CDR1 and CDR2 sequences are SGHRS and YFSETQ.

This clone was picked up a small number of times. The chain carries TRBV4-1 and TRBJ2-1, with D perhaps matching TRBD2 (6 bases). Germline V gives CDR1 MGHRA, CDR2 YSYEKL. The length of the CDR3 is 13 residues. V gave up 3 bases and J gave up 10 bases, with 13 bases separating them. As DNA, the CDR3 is TGCGCCAGCAGCCAGACTAGTGGGGGGGAGCAGTTCTTC. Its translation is CASSQTSGGEQFF.

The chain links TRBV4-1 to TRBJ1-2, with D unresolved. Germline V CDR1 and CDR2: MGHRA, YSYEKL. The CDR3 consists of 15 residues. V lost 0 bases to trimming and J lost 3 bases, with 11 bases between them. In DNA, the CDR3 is TGCGCCAGCAGCCAAGATGGGCAGATCGACTATGGCTACACCTTC. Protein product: CASSQDGQIDYGYTF.

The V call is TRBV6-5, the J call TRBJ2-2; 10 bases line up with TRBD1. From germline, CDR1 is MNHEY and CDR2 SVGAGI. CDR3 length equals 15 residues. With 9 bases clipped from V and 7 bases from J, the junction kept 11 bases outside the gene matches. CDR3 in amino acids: CASSYTGQGIGELFF. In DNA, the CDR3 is TGTGCCAGTTCCTACACGGGACAGGGGATCGGGGAGCTGTTTTTT.

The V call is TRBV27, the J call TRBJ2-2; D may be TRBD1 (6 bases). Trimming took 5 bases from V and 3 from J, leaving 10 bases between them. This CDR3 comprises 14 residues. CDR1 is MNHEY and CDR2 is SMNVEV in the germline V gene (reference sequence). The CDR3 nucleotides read TGTGCCAGCAGTCTAACAGGGTACACCGGGGAGCTGTTTTTT. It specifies CASSLTGYTGELFF.

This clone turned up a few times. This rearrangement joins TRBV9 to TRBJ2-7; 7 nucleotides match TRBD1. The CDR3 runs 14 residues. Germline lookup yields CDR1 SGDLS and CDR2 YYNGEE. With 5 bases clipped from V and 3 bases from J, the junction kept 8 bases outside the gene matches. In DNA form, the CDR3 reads TGTGCCAGCAGTGAAACGGGACAGAACTACGAGCAGTACTTC. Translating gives CASSETGQNYEQYF.

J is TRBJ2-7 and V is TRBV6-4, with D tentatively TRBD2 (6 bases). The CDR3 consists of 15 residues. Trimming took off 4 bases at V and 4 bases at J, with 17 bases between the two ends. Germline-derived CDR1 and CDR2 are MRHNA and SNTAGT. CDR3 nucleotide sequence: TGTGCCAGCAGTGTGGATGGTAGCGGAACTTACGAGCAGTACTTC. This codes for CASSVDGSGTYEQYF.

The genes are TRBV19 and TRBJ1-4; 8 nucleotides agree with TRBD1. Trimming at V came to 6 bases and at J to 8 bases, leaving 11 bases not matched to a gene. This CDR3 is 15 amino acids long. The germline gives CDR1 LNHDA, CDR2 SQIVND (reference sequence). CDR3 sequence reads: CASSATGARGEKLFF. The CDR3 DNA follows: TGTGCCAGTAGCGCGACAGGGGCGCGGGGGGAAAAACTGTTTTTT. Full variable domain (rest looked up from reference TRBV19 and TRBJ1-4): DGGITQSPKYLFRKEGQNVTLSCEQNLNHDAMYWYRQDPGQGLRLIYYSQIVNDFQKGDIAEGYSVSREKKESFPLTVTSAQKNPTAFYLCASSATGARGEKLFFGSGTQLSVL.

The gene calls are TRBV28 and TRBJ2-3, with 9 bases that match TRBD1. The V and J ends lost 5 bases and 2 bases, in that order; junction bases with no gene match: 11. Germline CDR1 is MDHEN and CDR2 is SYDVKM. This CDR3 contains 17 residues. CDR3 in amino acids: CASSLLQGQGYTDTQYF. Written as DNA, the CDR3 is TGTGCCAGCAGTCTCCTTCAAGGACAGGGGTACACAGATACGCAGTATTTT.

The CDR3 loop reads CASSSAGGTYNEQFF. The CDR3 DNA follows: TGTGCCAGCTCCTCTGCGGGAGGTACCTACAATGAGCAGTTCTTC. The chain is built from TRBV9 and TRBJ2-1; 8 nucleotides line up with TRBD2. There are 15 residues in the CDR3. Trimming cost V 7 bases and J 2 bases; bases outside gene matches: 8. CDR1 and CDR2 from the germline V gene are SGDLS and YYNGEE.

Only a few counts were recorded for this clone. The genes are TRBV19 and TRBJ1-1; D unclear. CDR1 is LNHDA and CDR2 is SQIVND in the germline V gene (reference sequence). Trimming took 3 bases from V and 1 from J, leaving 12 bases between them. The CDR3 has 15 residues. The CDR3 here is CASSILLAENTEAFF. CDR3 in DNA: TGTGCCAGTAGTATTTTATTGGCAGAGAACACTGAAGCTTTCTTT. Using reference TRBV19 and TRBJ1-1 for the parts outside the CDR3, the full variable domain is DGGITQSPKYLFRKEGQNVTLSCEQNLNHDAMYWYRQDPGQGLRLIYYSQIVNDFQKGDIAEGYSVSREKKESFPLTVTSAQKNPTAFYLCASSILLAENTEAFFGQGTRLTVV.

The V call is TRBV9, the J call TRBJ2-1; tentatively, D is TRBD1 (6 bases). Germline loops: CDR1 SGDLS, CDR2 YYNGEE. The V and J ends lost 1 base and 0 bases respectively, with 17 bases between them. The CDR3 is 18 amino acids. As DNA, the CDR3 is TGTGCCAGCAGCGTATCAGGGGCGGGTCCGAGCTCCTACAATGAGCAGTTCTTC. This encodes CASSVSGAGPSSYNEQFF. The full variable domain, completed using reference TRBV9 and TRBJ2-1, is DSGVTQTPKHLITATGQRVTLRCSPRSGDLSVYWYQQSLDQGLQFLIQYYNGEERAKGNILERFSAQQFPDLHSELNLSSLELGDSALYFCASSVSGAGPSSYNEQFFGPGTRLTVL.

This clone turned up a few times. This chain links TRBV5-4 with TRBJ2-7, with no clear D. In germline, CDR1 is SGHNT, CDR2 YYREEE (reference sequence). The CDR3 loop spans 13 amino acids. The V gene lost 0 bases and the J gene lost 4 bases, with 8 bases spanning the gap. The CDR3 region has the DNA TGTGCCAGCAGCTTGGATATCGGGTACGAGCAGTACTTC. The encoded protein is CASSLDIGYEQYF.

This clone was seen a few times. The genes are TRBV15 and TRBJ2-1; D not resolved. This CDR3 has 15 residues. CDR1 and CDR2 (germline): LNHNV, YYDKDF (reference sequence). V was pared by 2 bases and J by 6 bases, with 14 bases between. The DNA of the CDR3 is TGTGCCACCAGCAGACGCAGGCCGATAAGCAATGAGCAGTTCTTC. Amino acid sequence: CATSRRRPISNEQFF.